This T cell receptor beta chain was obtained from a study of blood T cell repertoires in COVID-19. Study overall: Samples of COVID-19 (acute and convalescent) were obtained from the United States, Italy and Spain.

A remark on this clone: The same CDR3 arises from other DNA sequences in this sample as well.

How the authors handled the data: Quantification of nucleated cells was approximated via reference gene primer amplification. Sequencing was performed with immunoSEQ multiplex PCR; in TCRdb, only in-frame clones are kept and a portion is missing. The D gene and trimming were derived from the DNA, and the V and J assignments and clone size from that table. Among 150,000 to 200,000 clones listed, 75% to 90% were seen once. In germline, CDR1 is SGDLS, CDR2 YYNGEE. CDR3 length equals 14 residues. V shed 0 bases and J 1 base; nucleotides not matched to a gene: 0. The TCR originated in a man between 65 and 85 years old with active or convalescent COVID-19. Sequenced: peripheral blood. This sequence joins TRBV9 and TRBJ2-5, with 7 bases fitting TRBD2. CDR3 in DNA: TGTGCCAGCAGCGTAGCGGGGGGCCAAGAGACCCAGTACTTC. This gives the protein CASSVAGGQETQYF.